Listed below are T cell receptor beta chains from one sample, sequenced in a study of T cells in Graves' hyperthyroidism and ophthalmopathy. TCRdb itself ran the multiplex PCR reads through MiXCR, one entry per CDR3 protein. Seen here are 300,000 to 450,000 distinct CDR3 sequences, over 10% observed once, and the top ten hold roughly 9.2%. The specimen was blood. Receptors were obtained from a woman aged 18 to 35 with Graves' hyperthyroidism. Each CDR3 is given with its conserved first and last residue. The order of the fields is CDR3 length, D gene, clone size, J gene, V gene, CDR3 protein, CDR3 DNA. A D gene is named only where the DNA matches it firmly. The listing skips clone size in some rows; elsewhere it reads once, few, many or a size class.

11 NA many TRBJ2-7 TRBV28 CASSYTYEQYF TGTGCCAGCAGTTACACCTACGAGCAGTACTTC
17 NA many TRBJ2-1 TRBV11-2 CASSPLRGNRFTNEQFF TGTGCCAGCAGCCCCCTCCGAGGAAACAGATTCACCAATGAGCAGTTCTTC
15 NA few TRBJ2-5 TRBV3-1 CASSPLSGVQEAQYF TGTGCCAGCAGCCCTCTAAGTGGGGTCCAAGAGGCCCAGTACTTC
16 NA many TRBJ1-5 TRBV7-8 CASSSIRGGRFQPQHF TGTGCCAGCAGCTCGATTCGGGGGGGGAGGTTCCAGCCCCAGCATTTT
17 NA NA TRBJ2-1 TRBV25-1 CASSEGGSRGSYNEQFF TGTGCCAGCAGTGAAGGAGGTTCAAGAGGGTCCTACAATGAGCAGTTCTTC
13 NA many TRBJ1-1 TRBV20-1 CSARGWADQKAFF TGCAGTGCTAGAGGGTGGGCAGACCAGAAAGCTTTCTTT
14 NA many TRBJ2-7 TRBV20-1 CSARDPTSPYEQYF TGCAGTGCTAGAGATCCCACTTCACCATACGAGCAGTACTTC
15 NA many TRBJ1-4 TRBV13 CASSLGGAEGEKLFF TGTGCCAGCAGCTTAGGAGGGGCGGAGGGGGAAAAACTGTTTTTT
15 TRBD1 many TRBJ1-5 TRBV24-1 CATSDGQAWYQPQHF TGTGCCACCAGTGATGGACAGGCTTGGTATCAGCCCCAGCATTTT
12 NA many TRBJ1-2 TRBV27 CASGGGWYGYTF TGTGCCAGCGGCGGCGGGTGGTATGGCTACACCTTC
14 NA once TRBJ2-1 TRBV30 CAWGWGRGYNEQFF TGTGCCTGGGGCTGGGGTCGGGGTTACAATGAGCAGTTCTTC
14 NA NA TRBJ2-1 TRBV9 CASSSLPDSTEQFF TGTGCCAGCAGCTCCCTCCCCGATTCGACCGAGCAGTTCTTC
14 TRBD1 many TRBJ1-2 TRBV20-1 CSVPRLGQGEGYTF TGCAGTGTCCCACGACTCGGACAGGGGGAAGGCTACACCTTC
13 NA NA TRBJ2-2 TRBV9 CASSALSSGELFF TGTGCCAGCAGCGCCCTCAGTAGCGGGGAGCTGTTTTTT
13 NA many TRBJ2-2 TRBV7-9 CASSSGPGGELFF TGTGCCAGCAGCTCCGGTCCTGGCGGGGAGCTGTTTTTT
13 NA NA TRBJ2-5 TRBV6-2/TRBV6-3 CASSRVSSGTQYF TGTGCCAGCAGCAGGGTATCCTCGGGGACCCAGTACTTC
14 NA NA TRBJ1-2 TRBV19 CASSRRAPSYGYTF TGTGCCAGTAGTCGGAGGGCCCCGTCGTATGGCTACACCTTC
16 TRBD1 once TRBJ1-1 TRBV12-3/TRBV12-4 CASSKGYRGMWTEAFF TGTGCCAGCAGCAAAGGCTACAGGGGAATGTGGACTGAAGCTTTCTTT
16 NA NA TRBJ2-1 TRBV11-2 CASNDFKDVRANEQFF TGTGCCAGCAATGACTTTAAAGACGTTAGAGCCAATGAGCAGTTCTTC
14 NA many TRBJ2-7 TRBV5-5 CASSFVATPVEQYF TGTGCCAGCAGCTTCGTCGCGACTCCGGTAGAGCAGTACTTC
17 NA few TRBJ1-5 TRBV6-6 CASSYSQGKTVNQPQHF TGTGCCAGCAGTTACTCCCAGGGGAAAACAGTCAATCAGCCCCAGCATTTT
14 NA few TRBJ1-6 TRBV5-6 CASSLNTWDSPLHF TGTGCCAGCAGCCTTAACACCTGGGATTCACCCCTCCACTTT
15 NA many TRBJ2-1 TRBV6-1 CASSEKPDRYNEQFF TGTGCCAGCAGTGAAAAACCGGACAGATACAATGAGCAGTTCTTC
16 TRBD1 once TRBJ2-7 TRBV5-1 CASSLAGTGYSYEQYF TGCGCCAGCAGCTTGGCCGGGACAGGGTATTCCTACGAGCAGTACTTC
13 TRBD1 NA TRBJ1-1 TRBV20-1 CSARGGTAAEAFF TGCAGTGCGCGGGGGGGGACAGCCGCTGAAGCTTTCTTT
12 NA few TRBJ2-1 TRBV6-1 CASSETTSQQFF TGTGCCAGCAGTGAAACTACCTCCCAGCAGTTCTTC
14 NA many TRBJ2-7 TRBV20-1 CSARGDRFRYEQYF TGCAGTGCTAGGGGGGACCGGTTTAGGTACGAGCAGTACTTC
14 NA many TRBJ1-2 TRBV6-2/TRBV6-3 CASSYVGSYYGYTF TGTGCCAGCAGTTACGTCGGATCCTACTATGGCTACACCTTC
15 NA many TRBJ2-3 TRBV10-3 CAIRETLWSTDTQYF TGTGCCATCAGAGAGACTCTGTGGAGCACAGATACGCAGTATTTT
11 NA many TRBJ1-2 TRBV28 CASVSNYGYTF TGTGCCAGCGTCAGCAACTATGGCTACACCTTC
13 NA many TRBJ1-2 TRBV12-3/TRBV12-4 CASSKGTQTGYTF TGTGCCAGCAGCAAGGGGACCCAAACTGGCTACACCTTC
17 TRBD2 many TRBJ2-7 TRBV28 CASSGSDLAGRLYEQYF TGTGCCAGCAGTGGTTCTGATTTAGCGGGACGACTCTACGAGCAGTACTTC
15 NA many TRBJ2-3 TRBV14 CASSQDWAGTDTQYF TGTGCCAGCAGCCAAGATTGGGCGGGCACAGATACGCAGTATTTT
12 NA NA TRBJ1-6 TRBV14 CASSPGASPLHF TGTGCCAGCAGCCCAGGGGCCTCACCCCTCCACTTT
16 NA many TRBJ1-6 TRBV27 CASSSSGRSYNSPLHF TGTGCCAGCAGTAGCTCCGGGAGGTCCTATAATTCACCCCTCCACTTT
15 NA NA TRBJ1-2 TRBV20-1 CSAPPSGAGGAGYTF TGCAGTGCGCCGCCCTCGGGGGCGGGGGGGGCTGGCTACACCTTC
18 NA many TRBJ2-1 TRBV7-3 CASSLNPEPTRGAIGQFF TGTGCCAGCAGCTTAAATCCCGAACCGACTAGGGGGGCGATTGGGCAGTTCTTC
13 NA NA TRBJ2-1 TRBV30 CAWSVRRGVLAFF TGTGCCTGGAGTGTACGTCGGGGAGTCTTGGCGTTCTTC
14 TRBD1 NA TRBJ2-7 TRBV2 CASGRTGSSYEQYF TGTGCCAGCGGACGGACAGGGAGTTCCTACGAGCAGTACTTC
15 NA NA TRBJ1-3 TRBV7-9 CASSALGLLGDTIYF TGTGCCAGCAGCGCCCTGGGACTGCTCGGCGACACCATATATTTT
12 TRBD1 many TRBJ1-1 TRBV29-1 CSVGTANTEAFF TGCAGCGTCGGGACAGCGAACACTGAAGCTTTCTTT
14 NA NA TRBJ1-1 TRBV6-2/TRBV6-3 CASSWGDLDTEAFF TGTGCCAGCAGTTGGGGGGATTTGGACACTGAAGCTTTCTTT